The sequence of this T cell receptor (beta chain) was determined in a study of T cell responses to AZD1222 COVID-19 vaccine. General study findings and limits: Spike-specific TCR breadth and depth went up after people got two AZD1222 doses.

Profiled with immunoSEQ multiplex PCR; TCRdb holds only in-frame clones, not every one. The data hold more than 150,000 clones, with roughly 88% observed a single time. About this clone: Antigen specificity is unknown.

Trimming pared 3 bases from V and 3 bases from J, leaving 14 bases between. Germline CDR1 is MGHDK and CDR2 is SYGVNS. The CDR3 has 15 amino acids. The chain carries TRBV25-1 and TRBJ1-1; D possibly corresponds to TRBD1 (6 bases). The receptor's source is an adult in good health. The starting material was peripheral blood, obtained on day 0 of AZD1222 vaccination. CDR3 in DNA: TGTGCCAGCAGTGATGGCGCCCAGGGGCACACTGAAGCTTTCTTT. Its translation is CASSDGAQGHTEAFF. The complete variable domain, with remaining parts taken from reference TRBV25-1 and TRBJ1-1, reads EADIYQTPRYLVIGTGKKITLECSQTMGHDKMYWYQQDPGMELHLIHYSYGVNSTEKGDLSSESTVSRIRTEHFPLTLESARPSHTSQYLCASSDGAQGHTEAFFGQGTRLTVV.